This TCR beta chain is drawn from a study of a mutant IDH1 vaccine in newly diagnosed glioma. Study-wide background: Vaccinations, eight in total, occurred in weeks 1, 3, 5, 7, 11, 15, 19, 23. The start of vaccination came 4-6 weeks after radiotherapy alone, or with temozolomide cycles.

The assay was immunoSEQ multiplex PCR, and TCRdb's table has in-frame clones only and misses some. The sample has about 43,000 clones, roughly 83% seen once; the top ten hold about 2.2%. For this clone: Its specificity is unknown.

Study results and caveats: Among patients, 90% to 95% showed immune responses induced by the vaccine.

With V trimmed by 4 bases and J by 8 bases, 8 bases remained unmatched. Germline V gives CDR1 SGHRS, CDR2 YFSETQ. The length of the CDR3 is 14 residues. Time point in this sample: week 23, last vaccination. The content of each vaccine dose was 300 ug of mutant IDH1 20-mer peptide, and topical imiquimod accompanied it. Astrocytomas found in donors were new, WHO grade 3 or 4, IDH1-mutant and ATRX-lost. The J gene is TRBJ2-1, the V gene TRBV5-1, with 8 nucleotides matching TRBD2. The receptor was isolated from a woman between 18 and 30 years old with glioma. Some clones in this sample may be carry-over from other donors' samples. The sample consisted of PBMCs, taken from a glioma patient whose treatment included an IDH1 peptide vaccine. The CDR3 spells CASSPSGRTDEQFF. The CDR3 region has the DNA TGCGCCAGCAGCCCAAGCGGGAGAACGGATGAGCAGTTCTTC.